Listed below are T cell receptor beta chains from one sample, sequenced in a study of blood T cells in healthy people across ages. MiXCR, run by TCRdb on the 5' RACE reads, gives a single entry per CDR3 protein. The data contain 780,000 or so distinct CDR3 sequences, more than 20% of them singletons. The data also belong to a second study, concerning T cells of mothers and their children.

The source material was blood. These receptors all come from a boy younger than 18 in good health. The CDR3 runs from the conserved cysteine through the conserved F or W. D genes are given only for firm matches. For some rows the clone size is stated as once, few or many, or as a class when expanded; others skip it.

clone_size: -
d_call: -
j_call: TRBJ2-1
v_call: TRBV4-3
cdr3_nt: TGCGCCAGCAGCCTCCTAGATTCCAATGAGCAGTTCTTC
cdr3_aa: CASSLLDSNEQFF

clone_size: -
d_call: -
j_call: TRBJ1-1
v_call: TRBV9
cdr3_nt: TGTGCCAGCAGCACATACGGAGGGAACACTGAAGCTTTCTTT
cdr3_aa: CASSTYGGNTEAFF

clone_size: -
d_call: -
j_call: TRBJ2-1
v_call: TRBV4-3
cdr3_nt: TGCGCCAGCAGCCATGGGGTGGGGGGCCACTACAATGAGCAGTTCTTC
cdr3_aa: CASSHGVGGHYNEQFF

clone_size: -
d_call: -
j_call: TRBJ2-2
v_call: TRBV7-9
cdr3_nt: TGTGCCAGCAGCCCTCTAGCGACGGCCGGGGAGCTGTTTTTT
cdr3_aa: CASSPLATAGELFF

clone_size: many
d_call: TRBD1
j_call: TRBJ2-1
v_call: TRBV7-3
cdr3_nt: TGTGCCAGCAGCTTAGGGCAGGGGGCCACTGAGCAGTTCTTC
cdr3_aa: CASSLGQGATEQFF

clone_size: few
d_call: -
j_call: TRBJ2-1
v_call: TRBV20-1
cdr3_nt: TGCAGTGCTAGAGGTTCTGAGGGCGGAACCTACAATGAGCAGTTCTTC
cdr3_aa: CSARGSEGGTYNEQFF

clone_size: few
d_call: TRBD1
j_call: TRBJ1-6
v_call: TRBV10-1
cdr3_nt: TGCGCCAGCAGTCCTACGCCGGGACAGGGGACTTCACCCCTCCACTTT
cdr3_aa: CASSPTPGQGTSPLHF

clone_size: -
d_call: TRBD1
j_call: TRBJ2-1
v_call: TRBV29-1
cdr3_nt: TGCAGCGCCCGGGGTGGACAGGGGGCGTATGAGCAGTTCTTC
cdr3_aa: CSARGGQGAYEQFF

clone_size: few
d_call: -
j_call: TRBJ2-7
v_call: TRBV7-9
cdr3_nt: TGTGCCAGCAGCCCGATAAGTTCCTACGAGCAGTACTTC
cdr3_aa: CASSPISSYEQYF

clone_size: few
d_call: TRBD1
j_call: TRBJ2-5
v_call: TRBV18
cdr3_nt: TGTGCCAGCTCCAACAAGGGACAGCAAGAGACCCAGTACTTC
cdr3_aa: CASSNKGQQETQYF

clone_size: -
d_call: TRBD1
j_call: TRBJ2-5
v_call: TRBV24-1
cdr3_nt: TGTGCCACCAGCCTTTCGACAGGGGCGGGGGAGACCCAGTACTTC
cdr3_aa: CATSLSTGAGETQYF

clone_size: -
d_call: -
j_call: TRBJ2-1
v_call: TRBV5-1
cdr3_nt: TGCGCCAGCAATGCAGGGTTTGAGCAGTTCTTC
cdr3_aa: CASNAGFEQFF

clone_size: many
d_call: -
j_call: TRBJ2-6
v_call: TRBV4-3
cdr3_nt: TGCGCCAGCAGCCAAGTATTTGGCTCTGGGGCCAACGTCCTGACTTTC
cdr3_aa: CASSQVFGSGANVLTF

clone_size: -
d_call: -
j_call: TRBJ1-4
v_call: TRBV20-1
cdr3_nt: TGCAGTGCGGCAGATAATGAAAAACTGTTTTTT
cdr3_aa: CSAADNEKLFF

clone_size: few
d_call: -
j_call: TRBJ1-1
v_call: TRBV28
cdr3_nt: TGTGCCAGCAGACTCTGGAGAAACACTGAAGCTTTCTTT
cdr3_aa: CASRLWRNTEAFF

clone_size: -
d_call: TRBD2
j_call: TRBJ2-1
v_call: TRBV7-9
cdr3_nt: TGTGCCAGCAGCGAGACTAGCGGGAGGCAGGATGAGCAGTTCTTC
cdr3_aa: CASSETSGRQDEQFF

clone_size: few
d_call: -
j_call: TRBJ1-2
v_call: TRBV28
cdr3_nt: TGTGCCAGCAGTTACCCACAGAATGGCTACACCTTC
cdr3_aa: CASSYPQNGYTF

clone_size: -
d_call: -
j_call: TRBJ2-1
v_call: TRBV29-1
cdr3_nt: TGCAGCGTTGAAGACCATGGTCAAAGCTCCTACAATGAGCAGTTCTTC
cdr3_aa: CSVEDHGQSSYNEQFF

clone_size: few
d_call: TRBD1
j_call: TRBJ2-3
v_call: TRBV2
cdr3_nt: TGTGCCAGCAGTAGTCCGAGACAGGGGGCAGATACGCAGTATTTT
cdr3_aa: CASSSPRQGADTQYF

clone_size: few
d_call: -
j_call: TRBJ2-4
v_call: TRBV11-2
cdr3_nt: TGTGCCAGCAGCTCTGAAAGCGGAACTTTAGCCAAAAACATTCAGTACTTC
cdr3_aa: CASSSESGTLAKNIQYF

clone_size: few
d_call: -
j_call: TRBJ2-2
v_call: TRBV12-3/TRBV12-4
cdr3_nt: TGTGCCAGCAGTCCCTTGACAGGATCGAACACCGGGGAGCTGTTTTTT
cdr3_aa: CASSPLTGSNTGELFF

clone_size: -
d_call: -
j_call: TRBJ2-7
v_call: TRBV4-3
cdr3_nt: TGCGCCAGCAGCCAGGACACAGTCTCGTACGAGCAGTACTTC
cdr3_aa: CASSQDTVSYEQYF

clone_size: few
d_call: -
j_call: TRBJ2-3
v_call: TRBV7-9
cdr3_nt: TGTGCCAGCAGCTTAGTGTGGGGAGACGGCACAGATACGCAGTATTTT
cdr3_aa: CASSLVWGDGTDTQYF

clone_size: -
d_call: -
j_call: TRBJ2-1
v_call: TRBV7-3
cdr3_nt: TGTGCCAGCAGCCAAAGCGGTAGCTCCTACAATGAGCAGTTCTTC
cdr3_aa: CASSQSGSSYNEQFF

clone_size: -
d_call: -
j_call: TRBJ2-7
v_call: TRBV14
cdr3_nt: TGTGCCAGCAGCCCCCTAAGGCAAAAACCATACGAGCAGTACTTC
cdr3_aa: CASSPLRQKPYEQYF

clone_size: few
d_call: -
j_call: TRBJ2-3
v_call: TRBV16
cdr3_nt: TGTGCCAGCAGTCAGGCGATGGGGAATACGCAGTATTTT
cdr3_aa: CASSQAMGNTQYF

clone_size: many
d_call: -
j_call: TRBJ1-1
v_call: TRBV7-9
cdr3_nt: TGTGCCAGCAGCCCGGGCCTATCCAATGAAGCTTTCTTT
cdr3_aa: CASSPGLSNEAFF

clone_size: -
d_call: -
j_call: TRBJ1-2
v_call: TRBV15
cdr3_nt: TGTGCCACCAGCAGAGATGCCAAGGGATGGGGTGGCTACACCTTC
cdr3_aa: CATSRDAKGWGGYTF

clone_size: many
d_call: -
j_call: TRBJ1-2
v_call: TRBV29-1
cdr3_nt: TGCAGCGTTGAACAGACACCGTATGGCTACACCTTC
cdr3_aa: CSVEQTPYGYTF

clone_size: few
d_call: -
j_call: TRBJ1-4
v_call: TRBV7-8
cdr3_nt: TGTGCCAGCAGCTGCCTGAGGCAGGGTCTAGGGGAAAAACTGTTTTTT
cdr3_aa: CASSCLRQGLGEKLFF

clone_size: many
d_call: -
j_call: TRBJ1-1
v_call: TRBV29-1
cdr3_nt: TGCAGCGTTGATATAGAGGGGTGGGCCACTGAAGCTTTCTTT
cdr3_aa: CSVDIEGWATEAFF

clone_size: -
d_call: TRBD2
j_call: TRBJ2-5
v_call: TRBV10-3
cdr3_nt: TGTGCCATCAGTGAGTCTAGCGGGAGGGCCGTAGAGACCCAGTACTTC
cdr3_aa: CAISESSGRAVETQYF

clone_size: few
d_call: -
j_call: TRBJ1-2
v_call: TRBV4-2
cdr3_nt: TGTGCCAGCAGTAACGAGGTCCCGCTGGGGTTAAACTATGGCTACACCTTC
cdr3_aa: CASSNEVPLGLNYGYTF

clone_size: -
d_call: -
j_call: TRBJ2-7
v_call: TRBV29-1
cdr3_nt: TGTAGCGTTGGGGCCGGCAGCTACTACGAGCAGTACTTC
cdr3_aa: CSVGAGSYYEQYF

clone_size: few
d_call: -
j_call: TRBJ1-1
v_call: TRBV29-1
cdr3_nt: TGCAGCGTTGAATGGGATGGGGGCACGGTTGAAGCTTTCTTT
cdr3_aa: CSVEWDGGTVEAFF